This TCR beta chain was documented in a study of control samples from healthy donors and cancer patients. Generated by immunoSEQ multiplex PCR, the TCRdb table keeps only in-frame clones and is missing some. The sample shows around 68,000 clones, 75% to 85% of them seen only once. V dropped 7 bases and J dropped 2; count of bases not matched to a gene: 6. The germline V gene encodes CDR1 MNHEY and CDR2 SVGAGI. The CDR3 covers 15 residues. The sequenced material came from blood. The V gene is TRBV6-5, the J gene TRBJ1-5, with TRBD1 matching over 9 bases. This receptor was obtained from a man aged 60 to 69 in good health. The CDR3 loop is CASTRDRAGNQPQHF. CDR3 DNA: TGTGCCAGCACAAGGGACAGGGCTGGCAATCAGCCCCAGCATTTT.